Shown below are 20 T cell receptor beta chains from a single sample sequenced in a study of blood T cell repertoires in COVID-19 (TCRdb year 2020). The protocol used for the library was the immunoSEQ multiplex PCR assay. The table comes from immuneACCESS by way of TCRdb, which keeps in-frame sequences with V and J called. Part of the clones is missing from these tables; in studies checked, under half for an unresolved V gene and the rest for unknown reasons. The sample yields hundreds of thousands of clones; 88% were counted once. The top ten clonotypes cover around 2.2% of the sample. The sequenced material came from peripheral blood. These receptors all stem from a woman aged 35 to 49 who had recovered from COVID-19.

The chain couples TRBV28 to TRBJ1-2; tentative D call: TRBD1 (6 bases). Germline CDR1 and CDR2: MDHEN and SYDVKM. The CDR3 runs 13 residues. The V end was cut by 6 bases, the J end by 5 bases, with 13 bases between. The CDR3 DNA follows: TGTGCCAGCAGACCCAGGACAGCATATGGCTACACCTTC. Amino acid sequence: CASRPRTAYGYTF.

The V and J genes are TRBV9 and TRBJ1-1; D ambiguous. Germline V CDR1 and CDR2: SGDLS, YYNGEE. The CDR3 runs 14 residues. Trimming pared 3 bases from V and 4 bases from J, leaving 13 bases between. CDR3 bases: TGTGCCAGCAGCGCTACACCGACGGGCACTGAAGCTTTCTTT. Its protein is CASSATPTGTEAFF.

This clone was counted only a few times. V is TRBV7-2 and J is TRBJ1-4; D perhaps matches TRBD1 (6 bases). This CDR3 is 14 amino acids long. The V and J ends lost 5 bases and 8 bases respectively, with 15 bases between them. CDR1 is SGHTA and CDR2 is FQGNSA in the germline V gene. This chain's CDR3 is CASSPDSLGEKLFF. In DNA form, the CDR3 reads TGTGCCAGCAGCCCGGACAGCCTTGGAGAAAAACTGTTTTTT.

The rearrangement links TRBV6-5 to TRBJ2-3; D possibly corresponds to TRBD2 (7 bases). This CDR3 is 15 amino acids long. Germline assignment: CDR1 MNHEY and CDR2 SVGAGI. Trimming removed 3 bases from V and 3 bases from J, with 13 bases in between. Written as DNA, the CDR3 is TGTGCCAGCAGTTATTTCGGGGGGCGTACAGATACGCAGTATTTT. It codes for CASSYFGGRTDTQYF.

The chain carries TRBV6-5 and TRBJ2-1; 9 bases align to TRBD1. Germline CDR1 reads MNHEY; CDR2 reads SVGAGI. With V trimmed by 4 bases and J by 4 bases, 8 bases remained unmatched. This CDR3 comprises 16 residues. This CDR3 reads CASSWDSGTGYNEQFF. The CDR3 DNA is TGTGCCAGCAGTTGGGACTCCGGGACAGGGTACAATGAGCAGTTCTTC.

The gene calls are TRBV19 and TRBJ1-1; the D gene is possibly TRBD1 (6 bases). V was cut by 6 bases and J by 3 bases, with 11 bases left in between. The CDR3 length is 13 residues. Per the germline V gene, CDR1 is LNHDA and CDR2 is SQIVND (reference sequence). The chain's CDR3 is CASSRQEDTEAFF. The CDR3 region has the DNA TGTGCCAGTAGCCGACAGGAGGACACTGAAGCTTTCTTT.

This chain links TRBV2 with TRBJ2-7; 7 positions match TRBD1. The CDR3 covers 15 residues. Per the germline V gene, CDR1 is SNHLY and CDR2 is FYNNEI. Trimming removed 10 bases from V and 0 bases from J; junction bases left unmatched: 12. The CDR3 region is CATQVDRQGSYEQYF. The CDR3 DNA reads TGTGCCACCCAGGTAGACAGACAGGGCTCCTACGAGCAGTACTTC.

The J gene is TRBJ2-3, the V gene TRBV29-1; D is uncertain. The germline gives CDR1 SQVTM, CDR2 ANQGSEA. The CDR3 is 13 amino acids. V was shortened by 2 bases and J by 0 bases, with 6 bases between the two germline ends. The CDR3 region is CSVELASTDTQYF. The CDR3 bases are TGCAGCGTTGAATTGGCAAGCACAGATACGCAGTATTTT.

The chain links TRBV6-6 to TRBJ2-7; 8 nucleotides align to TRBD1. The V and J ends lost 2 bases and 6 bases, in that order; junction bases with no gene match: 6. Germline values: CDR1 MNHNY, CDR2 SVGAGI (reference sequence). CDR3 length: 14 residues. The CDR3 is CASSYTGGIGEQYF. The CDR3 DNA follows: TGTGCCAGCAGTTACACAGGGGGTATTGGCGAGCAGTACTTC.

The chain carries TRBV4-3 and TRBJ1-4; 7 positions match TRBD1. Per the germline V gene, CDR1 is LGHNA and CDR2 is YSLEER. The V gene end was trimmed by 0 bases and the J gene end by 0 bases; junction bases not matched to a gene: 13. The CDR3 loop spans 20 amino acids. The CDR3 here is CASSQESATGNFATNEKLFF. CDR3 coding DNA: TGCGCCAGCAGCCAAGAATCGGCGACAGGGAATTTCGCAACTAATGAAAAACTGTTTTTT.

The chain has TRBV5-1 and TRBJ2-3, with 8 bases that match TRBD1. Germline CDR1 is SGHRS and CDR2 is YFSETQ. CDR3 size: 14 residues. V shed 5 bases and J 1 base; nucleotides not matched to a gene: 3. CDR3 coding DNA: TGCGCCAGCAGGAAGACAGGGGGCACAGATACGCAGTATTTT. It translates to CASRKTGGTDTQYF.

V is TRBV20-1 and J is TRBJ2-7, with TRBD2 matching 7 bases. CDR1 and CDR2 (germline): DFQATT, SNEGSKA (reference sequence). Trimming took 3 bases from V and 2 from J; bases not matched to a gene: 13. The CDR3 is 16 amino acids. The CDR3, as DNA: TGCAGTGCTAGTGAACCCAGGGCGGGGGTAACCTACGAGCAGTACTTC. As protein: CSASEPRAGVTYEQYF.

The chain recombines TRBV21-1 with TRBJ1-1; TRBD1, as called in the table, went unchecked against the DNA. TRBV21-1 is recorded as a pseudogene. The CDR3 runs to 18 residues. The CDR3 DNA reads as TGTGCCAGCAGCAAAGAGCCGGGACAGGGGCGATTGAACACTGAAGCTTTCTTT. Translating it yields CASSKEPGQGRLNTEAFF.

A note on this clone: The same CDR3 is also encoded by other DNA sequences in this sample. CDR3 nucleotide sequence: TGCAGTGCTAGTCGGGACAGGGTATACGAGCAGTACTTC. This codes for CSASRDRVYEQYF. The chain couples TRBV20-1 to TRBJ2-7; TRBD1 matches at 9 bases. CDR3 length: 13 residues. J lost 4 bases, V lost 3 bases, and 4 bases had no gene match. The germline V gene encodes CDR1 DFQATT and CDR2 SNEGSKA (reference sequence).

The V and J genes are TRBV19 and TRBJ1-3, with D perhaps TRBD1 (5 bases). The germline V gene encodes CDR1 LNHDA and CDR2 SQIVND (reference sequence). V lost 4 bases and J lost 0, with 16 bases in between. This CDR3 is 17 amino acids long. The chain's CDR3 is CASSKLPGPYSGNTIYF. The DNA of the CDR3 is TGTGCCAGTAGTAAGCTTCCAGGGCCCTACTCTGGAAACACCATATATTTT. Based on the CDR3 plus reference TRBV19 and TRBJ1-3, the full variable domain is DGGITQSPKYLFRKEGQNVTLSCEQNLNHDAMYWYRQDPGQGLRLIYYSQIVNDFQKGDIAEGYSVSREKKESFPLTVTSAQKNPTAFYLCASSKLPGPYSGNTIYFGEGSWLTVV.

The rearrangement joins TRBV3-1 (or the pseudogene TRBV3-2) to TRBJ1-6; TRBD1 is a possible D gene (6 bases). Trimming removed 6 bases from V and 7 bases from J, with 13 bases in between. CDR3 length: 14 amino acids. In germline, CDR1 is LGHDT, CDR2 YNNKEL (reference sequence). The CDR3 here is CASRLTGNNSPLHF. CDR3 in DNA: TGTGCCAGCAGGCTCACAGGGAACAATTCACCCCTCCACTTT.

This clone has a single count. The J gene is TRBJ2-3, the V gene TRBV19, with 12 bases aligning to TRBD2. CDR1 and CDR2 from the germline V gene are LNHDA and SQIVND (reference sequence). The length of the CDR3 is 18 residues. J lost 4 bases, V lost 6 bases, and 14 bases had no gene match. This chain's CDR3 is CASSDTGETSGRADTQYF. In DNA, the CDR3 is TGTGCCAGTAGCGACACGGGAGAGACTAGCGGGAGAGCAGATACGCAGTATTTT.

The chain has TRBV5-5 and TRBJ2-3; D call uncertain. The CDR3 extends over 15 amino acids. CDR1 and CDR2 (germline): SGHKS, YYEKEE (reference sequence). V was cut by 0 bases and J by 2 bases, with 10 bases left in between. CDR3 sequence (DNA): TGTGCCAGCAGCTTGGTATCCCCAGTCACAGATACGCAGTATTTT. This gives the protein CASSLVSPVTDTQYF.

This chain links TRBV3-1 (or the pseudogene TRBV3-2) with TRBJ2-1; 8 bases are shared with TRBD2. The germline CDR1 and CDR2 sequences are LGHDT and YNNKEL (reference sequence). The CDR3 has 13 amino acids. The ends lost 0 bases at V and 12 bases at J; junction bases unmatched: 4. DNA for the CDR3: TGTGCCAGCAGCCAAGATGTCCGGGGGGGGCAGTTCTTC. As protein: CASSQDVRGGQFF.

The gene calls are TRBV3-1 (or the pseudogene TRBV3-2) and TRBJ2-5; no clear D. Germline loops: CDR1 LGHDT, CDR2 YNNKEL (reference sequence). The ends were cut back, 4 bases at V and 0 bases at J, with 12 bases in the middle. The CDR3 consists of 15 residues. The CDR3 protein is CASSPQRLNQETQYF. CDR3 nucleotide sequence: TGTGCCAGCAGCCCTCAGAGGCTTAACCAAGAGACCCAGTACTTC.